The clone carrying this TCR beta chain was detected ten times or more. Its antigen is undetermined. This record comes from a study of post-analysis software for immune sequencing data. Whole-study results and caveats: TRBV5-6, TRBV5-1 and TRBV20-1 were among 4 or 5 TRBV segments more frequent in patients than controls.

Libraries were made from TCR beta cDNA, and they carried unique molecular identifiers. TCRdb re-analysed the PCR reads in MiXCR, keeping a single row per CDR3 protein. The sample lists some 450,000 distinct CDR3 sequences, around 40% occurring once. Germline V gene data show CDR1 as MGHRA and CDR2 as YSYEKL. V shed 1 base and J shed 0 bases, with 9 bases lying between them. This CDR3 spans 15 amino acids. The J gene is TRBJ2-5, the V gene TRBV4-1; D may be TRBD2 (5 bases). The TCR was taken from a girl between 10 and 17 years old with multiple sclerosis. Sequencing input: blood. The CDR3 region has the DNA TGCGCCAGCAGCCAAGGGCACGGGGACCAAGAGACCCAGTACTTC. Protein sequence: CASSQGHGDQETQYF.